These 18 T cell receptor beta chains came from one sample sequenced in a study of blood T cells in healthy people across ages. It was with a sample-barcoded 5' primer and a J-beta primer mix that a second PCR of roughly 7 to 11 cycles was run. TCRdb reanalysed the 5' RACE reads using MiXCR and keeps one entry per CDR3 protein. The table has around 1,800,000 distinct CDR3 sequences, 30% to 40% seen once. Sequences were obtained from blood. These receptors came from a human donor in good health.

The CDR3: CSVVGQVGGQYF. The CDR3 DNA follows: TGCAGCGTTGTTGGACAGGTCGGCGGGCAGTACTTC. V gene TRBV29-1 combines with J gene TRBJ2-7; 7 bases agree with TRBD1. Per the germline V gene, CDR1 is SQVTM and CDR2 is ANQGSEA. The CDR3 runs to 12 residues. V was pared by 4 bases and J by 9 bases, with 9 bases of the junction left unmatched.

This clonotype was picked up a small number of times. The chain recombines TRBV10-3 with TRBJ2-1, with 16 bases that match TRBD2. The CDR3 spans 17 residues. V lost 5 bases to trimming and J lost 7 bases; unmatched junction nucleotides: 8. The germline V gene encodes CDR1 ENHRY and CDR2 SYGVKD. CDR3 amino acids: CAISTGTSGGAANEQFF. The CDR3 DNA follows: TGTGCCATCAGTACCGGGACTAGCGGGGGGGCGGCAAATGAGCAGTTCTTC.

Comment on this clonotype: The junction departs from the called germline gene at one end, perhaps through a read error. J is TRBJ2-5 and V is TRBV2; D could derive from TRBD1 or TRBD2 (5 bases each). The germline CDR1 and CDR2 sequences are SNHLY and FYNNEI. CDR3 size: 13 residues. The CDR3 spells CAASGPRQEAQYF. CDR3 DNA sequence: TGTGCCGCTTCGGGGCCACGTCAAGAGGCCCAGTACTTC. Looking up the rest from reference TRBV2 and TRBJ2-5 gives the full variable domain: EPEVTQTPSHQVTQMGQEVILRCVPISNHLYFYWYRQILGQKVEFLVSFYNNEISEKSEIFDDQFSVERPDGSNFTLKIRSTKLEDSAMYFCAASGPRQEAQYFGPGTRLLVL.

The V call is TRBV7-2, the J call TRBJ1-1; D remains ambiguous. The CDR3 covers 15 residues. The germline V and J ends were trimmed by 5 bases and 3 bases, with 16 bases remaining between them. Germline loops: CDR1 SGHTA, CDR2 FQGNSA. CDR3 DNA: TGTGCCAGCAGCCCCGAATCGGGAATTTACACTGAAGCTTTCTTT. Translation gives CASSPESGIYTEAFF.

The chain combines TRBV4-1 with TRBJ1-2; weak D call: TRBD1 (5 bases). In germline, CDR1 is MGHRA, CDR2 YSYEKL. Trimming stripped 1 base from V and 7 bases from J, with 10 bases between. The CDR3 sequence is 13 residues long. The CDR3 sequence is CASSQGRVGGYTF. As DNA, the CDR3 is TGCGCCAGCAGCCAAGGCAGGGTCGGTGGCTACACCTTC.

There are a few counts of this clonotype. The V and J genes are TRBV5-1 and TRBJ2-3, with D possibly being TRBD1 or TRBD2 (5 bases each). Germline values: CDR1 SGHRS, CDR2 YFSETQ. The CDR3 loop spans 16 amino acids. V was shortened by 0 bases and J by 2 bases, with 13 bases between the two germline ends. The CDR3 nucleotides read TGCGCCAGCAGCTTGGAGGGACGGCATTACACAGATACGCAGTATTTT. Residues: CASSLEGRHYTDTQYF.

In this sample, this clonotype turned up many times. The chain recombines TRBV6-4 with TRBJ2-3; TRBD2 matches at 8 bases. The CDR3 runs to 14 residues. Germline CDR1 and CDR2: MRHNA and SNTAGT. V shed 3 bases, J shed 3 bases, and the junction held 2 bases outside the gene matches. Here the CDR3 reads CASSEGLETDTQYF. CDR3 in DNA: TGTGCCAGCAGTGAGGGACTAGAGACAGATACGCAGTATTTT.

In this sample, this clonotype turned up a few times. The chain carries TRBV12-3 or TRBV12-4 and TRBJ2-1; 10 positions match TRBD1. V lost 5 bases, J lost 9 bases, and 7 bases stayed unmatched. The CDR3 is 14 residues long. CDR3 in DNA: TGTGCCAGCAGTGGGACAGGGGAAGGCAGTGAGCAGTTCTTC. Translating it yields CASSGTGEGSEQFF.

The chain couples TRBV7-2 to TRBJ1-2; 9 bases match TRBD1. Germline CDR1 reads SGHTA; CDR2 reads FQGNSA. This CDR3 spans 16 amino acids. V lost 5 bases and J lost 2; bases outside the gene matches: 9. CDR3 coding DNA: TGTGCCAGCAGCGGGACAGGGCCATTTATAAACTATGGCTACACCTTC. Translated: CASSGTGPFINYGYTF. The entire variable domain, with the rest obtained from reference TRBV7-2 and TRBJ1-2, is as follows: GAGVSQSPSNKVTEKGKDVELRCDPISGHTALYWYRQSLGQGLEFLIYFQGNSAPDKSGLPSDRFSAERTGGSVSTLTIQRTQQEDSAVYLCASSGTGPFINYGYTFGSGTRLTVV.

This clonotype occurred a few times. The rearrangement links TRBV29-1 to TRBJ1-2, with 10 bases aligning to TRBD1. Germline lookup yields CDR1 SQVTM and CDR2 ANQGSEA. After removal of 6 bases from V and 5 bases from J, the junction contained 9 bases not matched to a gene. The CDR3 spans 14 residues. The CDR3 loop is CSVVGSGQGYGYTF. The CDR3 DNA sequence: TGCAGCGTGGTAGGGTCGGGACAGGGGTATGGCTACACCTTC.

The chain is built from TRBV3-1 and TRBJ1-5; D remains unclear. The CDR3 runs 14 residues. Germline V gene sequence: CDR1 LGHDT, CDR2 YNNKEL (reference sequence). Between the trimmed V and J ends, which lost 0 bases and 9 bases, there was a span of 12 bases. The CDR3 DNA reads TGTGCCAGCAGCCAAGATCTCCAAAACCTGCCCCAGCATTTT. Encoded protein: CASSQDLQNLPQHF.

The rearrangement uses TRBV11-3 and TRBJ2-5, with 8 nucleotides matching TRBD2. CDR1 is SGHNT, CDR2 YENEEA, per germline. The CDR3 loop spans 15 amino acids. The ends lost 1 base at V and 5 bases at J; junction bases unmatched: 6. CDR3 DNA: TGTGCCAGCAGCTTAGGGCGGGGGGTCGTCGAGACCCAGTACTTC. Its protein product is CASSLGRGVVETQYF.

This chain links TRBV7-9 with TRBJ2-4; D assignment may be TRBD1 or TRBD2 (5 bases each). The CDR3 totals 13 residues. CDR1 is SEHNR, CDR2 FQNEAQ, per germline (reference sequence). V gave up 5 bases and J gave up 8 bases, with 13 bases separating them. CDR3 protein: CASSPNGDDIQYF. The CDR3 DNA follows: TGTGCCAGCAGCCCCAACGGGGACGACATTCAGTACTTC.

The CDR3: CASSLGAQRDTQYF. CDR3 bases: TGTGCCAGCAGCTTGGGCGCCCAAAGGGATACGCAGTATTTT. The chain carries TRBV5-6 and TRBJ2-3; no reliable D call. V was pared by 0 bases and J by 6 bases, with 11 bases between. The germline gives CDR1 SGHDT, CDR2 YYEEEE. The CDR3 has 14 residues.

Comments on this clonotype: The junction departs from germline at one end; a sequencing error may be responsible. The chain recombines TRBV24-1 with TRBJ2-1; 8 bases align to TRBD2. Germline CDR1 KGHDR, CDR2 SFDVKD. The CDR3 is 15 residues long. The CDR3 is CATTERGPSYNEQFF. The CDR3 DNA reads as TGCGCCACGACAGAGCGGGGGCCATCCTACAATGAGCAGTTCTTC.

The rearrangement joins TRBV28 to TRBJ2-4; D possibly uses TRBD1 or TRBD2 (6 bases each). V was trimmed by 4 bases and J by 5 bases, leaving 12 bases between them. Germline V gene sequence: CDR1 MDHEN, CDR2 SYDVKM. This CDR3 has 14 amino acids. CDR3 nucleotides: TGTGCCAGCAGTTCTAGCGCAGGGGAAAACATTCAGTACTTC. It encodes CASSSSAGENIQYF.

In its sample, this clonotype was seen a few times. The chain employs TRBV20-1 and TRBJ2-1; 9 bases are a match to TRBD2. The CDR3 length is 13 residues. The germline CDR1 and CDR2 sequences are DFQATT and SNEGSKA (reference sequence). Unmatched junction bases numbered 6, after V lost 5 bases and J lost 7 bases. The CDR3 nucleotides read TGCAGTGCTTCCAGGACTAGCGCTAATGAGCAGTTCTTC. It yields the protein CSASRTSANEQFF.

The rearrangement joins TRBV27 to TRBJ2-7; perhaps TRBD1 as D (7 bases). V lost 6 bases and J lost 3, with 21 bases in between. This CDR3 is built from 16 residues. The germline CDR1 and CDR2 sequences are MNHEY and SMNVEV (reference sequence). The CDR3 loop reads CASSLAGGQYSYEQYF. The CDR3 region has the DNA TGTGCCAGCAGCCTAGCCGGGGGACAGTATAGCTACGAGCAGTACTTC.